This paragraph reports one T cell receptor beta chain. Other DNA sequences in the sample encode the same CDR3. This record belongs to a study of cytomegalovirus exposure and HLA in healthy donors. Germline values: CDR1 MGHRA, CDR2 YSYEKL. This CDR3 spans 14 amino acids. V was trimmed by 3 bases and J by 0 bases, leaving 6 bases between them. The PCR ran on 60 Vbeta and 13 Jbeta primers. Profiled with immunoSEQ multiplex PCR; TCRdb holds only in-frame clones, not every one. The sample holds 150,000 or so clones, almost 85% seen once. The sequence came from a boy between 2 and 10 years old in good health and CMV-seronegative. The rearrangement uses TRBV4-1 and TRBJ2-1; no reliable D call. The sequenced sample was PBMCs. The CDR3 bases are TGCGCCAGCAGCCATCCCAGCTCCTACAATGAGCAGTTCTTC. It encodes CASSHPSSYNEQFF.